The sequence of this T cell receptor (beta chain) was determined in a study of T cells after yellow fever vaccination. Findings and caveats of the study: Once the booster was given, most primary-vaccination clones reappeared, at just over 95% for CD4 and 85% to 90% for CD8.

Germline V gives CDR1 LGHNA, CDR2 YSLEER. This CDR3 spans 16 amino acids. The trim removed 0 bases at V and 5 bases at J, leaving 7 bases unmatched. Synthesis of TCR cDNA relied on 5'RACE template switching, which attached a universal primer site and UMIs. TCRdb ran MiXCR on the 5' RACE reads and lists one entry per CDR3 protein. This sample has under 300,000 distinct CDR3 sequences, with over 10% found just once. This clonotype appeared a few times. Its antigen is unidentified. The sequence was collected from a man between 25 and 39 years old who received the YFV17D yellow fever vaccine. The sequencing used CD4+ T cells sorted from PBMCs, collected 45 days after the yellow fever booster vaccination. The V call is TRBV4-3, the J call TRBJ1-5, with TRBD1 matching 7 bases. The CDR3 sequence: CASSQEAKGADQPQHF. CDR3 coding DNA: TGCGCCAGCAGCCAAGAGGCTAAGGGGGCCGATCAGCCCCAGCATTTT.